This is a list of T cell receptor beta chains from one sample in a study of blood T cell repertoires in COVID-19. Clones were read by immunoSEQ multiplex PCR, and TCRdb kept only the in-frame ones, dropping some. The table lists fewer than 400,000 clones, under 90% of them singletons, with approximately 1.8% in the top ten. Sequencing input: peripheral blood. Receptors originate from a woman in her twenties or thirties with COVID-19, enrolled during active disease. The CDR3 runs from the conserved cysteine through the conserved F or W. A D gene is named only where the DNA matches it firmly. Clone size is shown for a subset of rows, as once, few, many or a class of expanded clone.

J	D	V	length	size	CDR3	DNA
TRBJ1-1	NA	TRBV19	13	NA	CASSEGVNTEAFF	TGTGCCAGTAGTGAGGGAGTGAACACTGAAGCTTTCTTT
TRBJ2-2	NA	TRBV3-1/TRBV3-2	15	NA	CASSQVQMNTGELFF	TGTGCCAGCAGCCAAGTCCAGATGAACACCGGGGAGCTGTTTTTT
TRBJ2-3	TRBD2	TRBV7-2	14	NA	CASSLGRGPDTQYF	TGTGCCAGCAGCTTGGGGAGGGGCCCAGATACGCAGTATTTT
TRBJ2-3	TRBD2	TRBV5-8	15	NA	CASSSGLAGSDTQYF	TGTGCCAGCAGCTCGGGACTAGCGGGGTCAGATACGCAGTATTTT
TRBJ1-2	NA	TRBV12-3/TRBV12-4	12	NA	CASREGLLALNF	TGTGCCAGCAGGGAGGGTCTCTTGGCTCTGAATTTC
TRBJ1-1	NA	TRBV14	14	NA	CASSQDQAVREAFF	TGTGCCAGCAGCCAAGATCAGGCAGTCCGTGAAGCTTTCTTT
TRBJ1-6	NA	TRBV3-1/TRBV3-2	15	NA	CASSPQGAEGSPLHF	TGTGCCAGCAGCCCACAGGGTGCGGAAGGTTCACCCCTCCACTTT
TRBJ1-6	NA	TRBV7-9	16	NA	CASSPSAGSYNSPLHF	TGTGCCAGCAGCCCATCCGCAGGTTCCTATAATTCACCCCTCCACTTT
TRBJ1-2	TRBD1	TRBV2	13	NA	CASSVRTGDGYTF	TGTGCCAGCAGTGTAAGGACAGGGGATGGCTACACCTTC
TRBJ2-5	TRBD1	TRBV14	14	NA	CASSRAGTGIRWYF	TGTGCCAGCAGCCGCGCCGGGACAGGCATCCGCTGGTACTTC
TRBJ2-5	TRBD2	TRBV6-1	17	NA	CASSEGASGGSQETQYF	TGTGCCAGCAGTGAAGGGGCTAGCGGGGGATCCCAAGAGACCCAGTACTTC
TRBJ1-1	NA	TRBV9	13	NA	CASSAQLNTEAFF	TGTGCCAGCAGCGCACAGTTGAACACTGAAGCTTTCTTT
TRBJ1-2	TRBD1	TRBV5-1	14	few	CASSLVATGKGYTF	TGCGCCAGCAGCTTGGTAGCGACAGGGAAGGGCTACACCTTC
TRBJ1-6	TRBD1	TRBV6-1	15	NA	CASSEWTGVNSPLHF	TGTGCCAGCAGTGAATGGACAGGTGTTAATTCACCCCTCCACTTT
TRBJ1-1	TRBD1	TRBV18	14	NA	CASSPGQMNTEAFF	TGTGCCAGCTCACCGGGACAGATGAACACTGAAGCTTTCTTT
TRBJ1-2	TRBD1	TRBV28	13	NA	CAVPATGVYGYTF	TGTGCCGTGCCAGCAACAGGGGTTTATGGCTACACCTTC
TRBJ2-5	TRBD2	TRBV9	15	NA	CASSGSGGLGETQYF	TGTGCCAGCAGCGGTAGCGGGGGCCTCGGGGAGACCCAGTACTTC
TRBJ2-3	NA	TRBV6-5	14	NA	CASSYTRSTDTQYF	TGTGCCAGCAGTTACACTCGAAGCACAGATACGCAGTATTTT
TRBJ2-3	NA	TRBV6-4	13	NA	CASSTRGADTQYF	TGTGCCAGCAGTACTCGGGGAGCAGATACGCAGTATTTT
TRBJ1-4	NA	TRBV6-5	15	once	CASSPESATNEKLFF	TGTGCCAGCAGTCCCGAGTCTGCAACTAATGAAAAACTGTTTTTT
TRBJ1-1	TRBD1	TRBV2	16	NA	CASSSYRDRAGTEAFF	TGTGCCAGCAGTTCTTATCGGGACAGGGCTGGCACTGAAGCTTTCTTT
TRBJ2-2	TRBD1	TRBV5-4	16	once	CASSPFRQGYTGELFF	TGTGCCAGCAGTCCTTTTCGACAGGGCTACACCGGGGAGCTGTTTTTT
TRBJ2-5	TRBD2	TRBV5-6	14	once	CASSGRGKRGTQYF	TGTGCCAGCAGCGGGCGGGGGAAGAGGGGGACCCAGTACTTC
TRBJ2-2	NA	TRBV21-1	15	NA	CASSTGDRGTGELFF	TGTGCCAGCAGCACCGGGGACAGGGGCACCGGGGAGCTGTTTTTT
TRBJ1-1	NA	TRBV19	14	NA	CASSIGTSNTEAFF	TGTGCCAGTAGTATAGGGACAAGCAACACTGAAGCTTTCTTT